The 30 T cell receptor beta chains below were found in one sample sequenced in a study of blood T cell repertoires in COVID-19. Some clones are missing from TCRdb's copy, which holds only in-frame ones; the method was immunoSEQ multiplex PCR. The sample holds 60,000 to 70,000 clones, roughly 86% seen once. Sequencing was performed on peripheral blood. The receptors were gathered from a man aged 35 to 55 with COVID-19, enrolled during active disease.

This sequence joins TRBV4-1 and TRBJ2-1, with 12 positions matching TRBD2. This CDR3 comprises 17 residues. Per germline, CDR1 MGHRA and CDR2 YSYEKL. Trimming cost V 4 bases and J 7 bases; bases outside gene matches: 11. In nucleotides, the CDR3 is TGCGCCAGCAGCCGAGGGACTAGCGGGCCCGGGGGGAATGAGCAGTTCTTC. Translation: CASSRGTSGPGGNEQFF.

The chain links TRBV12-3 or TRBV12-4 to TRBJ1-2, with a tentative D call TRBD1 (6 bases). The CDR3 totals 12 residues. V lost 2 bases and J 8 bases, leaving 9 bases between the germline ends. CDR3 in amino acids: CASSLYQGGYTF. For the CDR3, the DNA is TGTGCCAGCAGTTTATACCAGGGGGGCTACACCTTC.

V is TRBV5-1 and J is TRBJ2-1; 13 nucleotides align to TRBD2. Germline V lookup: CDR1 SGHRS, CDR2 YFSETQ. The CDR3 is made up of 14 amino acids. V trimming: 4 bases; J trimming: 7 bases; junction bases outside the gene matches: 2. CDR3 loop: CASSPGLAGNEQFF. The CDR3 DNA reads TGCGCCAGCAGCCCGGGACTAGCGGGGAATGAGCAGTTCTTC. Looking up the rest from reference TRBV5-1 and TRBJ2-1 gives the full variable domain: KAGVTQTPRYLIKTRGQQVTLSCSPISGHRSVSWYQQTPGQGLQFLFEYFSETQRNKGNFPGRFSGRQFSNSRSEMNVSTLELGDSALYLCASSPGLAGNEQFFGPGTRLTVL.

The CDR3 region has the DNA TGTGCCAGCAGTTTATCTCGGCAGGGGCAAGAGACCCAGTACTTC. It is translated as CASSLSRQGQETQYF. The chain carries TRBV27 and TRBJ2-5; a possible D gene is TRBD1 (6 bases). This CDR3 is 15 amino acids long. The V and J ends lost 0 bases and 2 bases respectively, with 10 bases between them. Germline CDR1 MNHEY, CDR2 SMNVEV (reference sequence).

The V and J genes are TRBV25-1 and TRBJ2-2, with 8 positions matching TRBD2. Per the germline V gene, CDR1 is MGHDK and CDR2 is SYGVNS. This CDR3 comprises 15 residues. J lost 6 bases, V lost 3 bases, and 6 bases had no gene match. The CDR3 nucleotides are TGTGCCAGCAGTGAGCCCGGGACTAGGTCCGGGGAGCTGTTTTTT. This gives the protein CASSEPGTRSGELFF.

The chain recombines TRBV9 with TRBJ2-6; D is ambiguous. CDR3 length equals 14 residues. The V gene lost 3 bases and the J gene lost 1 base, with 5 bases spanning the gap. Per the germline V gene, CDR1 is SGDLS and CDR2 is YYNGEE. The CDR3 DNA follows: TGTGCCAGCAGCGCCTTATCTGGGGCCAACGTCCTGACTTTC. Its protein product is CASSALSGANVLTF.

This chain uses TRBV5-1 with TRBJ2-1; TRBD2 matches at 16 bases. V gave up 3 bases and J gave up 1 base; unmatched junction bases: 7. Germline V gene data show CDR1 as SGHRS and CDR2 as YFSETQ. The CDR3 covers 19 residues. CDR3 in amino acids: CASSSRGTSGRASYNEQFF. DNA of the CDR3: TGCGCCAGCAGCTCTAGAGGGACTAGCGGGAGGGCTTCCTACAATGAGCAGTTCTTC.

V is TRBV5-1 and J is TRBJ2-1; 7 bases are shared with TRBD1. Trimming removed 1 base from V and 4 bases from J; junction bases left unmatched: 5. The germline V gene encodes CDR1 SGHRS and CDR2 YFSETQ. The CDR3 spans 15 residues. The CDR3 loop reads CASSLSRDSYNEQFF. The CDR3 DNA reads TGCGCCAGCAGCTTGTCTAGGGACAGTTACAATGAGCAGTTCTTC.

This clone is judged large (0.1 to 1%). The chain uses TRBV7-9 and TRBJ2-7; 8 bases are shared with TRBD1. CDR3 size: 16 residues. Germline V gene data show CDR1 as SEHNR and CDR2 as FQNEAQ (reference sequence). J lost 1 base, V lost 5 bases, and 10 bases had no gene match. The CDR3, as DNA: TGTGCCAGCAGCGCTCAGGACAGGGCTACTTCCTACGAGCAGTACTTC. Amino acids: CASSAQDRATSYEQYF.

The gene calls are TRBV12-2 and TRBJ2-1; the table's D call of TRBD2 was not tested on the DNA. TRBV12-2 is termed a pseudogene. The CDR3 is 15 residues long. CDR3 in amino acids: CASRLEAGGYNEQFF. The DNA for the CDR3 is TGTGCAAGTCGCTTAGAGGCCGGGGGCTACAATGAGCAGTTCTTC.

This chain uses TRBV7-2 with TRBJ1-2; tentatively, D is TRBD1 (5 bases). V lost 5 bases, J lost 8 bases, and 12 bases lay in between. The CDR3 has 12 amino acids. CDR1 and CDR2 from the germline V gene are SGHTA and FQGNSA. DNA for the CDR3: TGTGCCAGCAGCCGGCAAGGGGTGGGCTACACCTTC. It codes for CASSRQGVGYTF.

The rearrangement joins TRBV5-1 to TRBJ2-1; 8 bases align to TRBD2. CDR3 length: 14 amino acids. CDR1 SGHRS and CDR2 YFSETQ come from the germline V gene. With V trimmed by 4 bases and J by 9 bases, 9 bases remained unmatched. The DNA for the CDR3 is TGCGCCAGCAGCGAGGGACTAGGGGATGGTGAGCAGTTCTTC. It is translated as CASSEGLGDGEQFF. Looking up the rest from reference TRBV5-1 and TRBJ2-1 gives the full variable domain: KAGVTQTPRYLIKTRGQQVTLSCSPISGHRSVSWYQQTPGQGLQFLFEYFSETQRNKGNFPGRFSGRQFSNSRSEMNVSTLELGDSALYLCASSEGLGDGEQFFGPGTRLTVL.

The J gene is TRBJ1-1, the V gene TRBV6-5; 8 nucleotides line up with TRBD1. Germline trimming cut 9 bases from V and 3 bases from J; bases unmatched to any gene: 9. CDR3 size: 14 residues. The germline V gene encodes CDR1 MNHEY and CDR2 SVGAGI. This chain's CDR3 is CASFQGAGDTEAFF. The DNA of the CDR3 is TGTGCCAGTTTCCAGGGGGCGGGAGACACTGAAGCTTTCTTT.

CDR3 protein: CATSRDRRVNTEAFF. The CDR3 nucleotides read TGTGCCACCAGCAGAGATCGCCGCGTGAACACTGAAGCTTTCTTT. V is TRBV15 and J is TRBJ1-1; unclear D gene. CDR1 is LNHNV and CDR2 is YYDKDF in the germline V gene (reference sequence). This CDR3 is built from 15 residues. The V end lost 0 bases, the J end lost 0 bases, and 8 bases lay between the germline ends.

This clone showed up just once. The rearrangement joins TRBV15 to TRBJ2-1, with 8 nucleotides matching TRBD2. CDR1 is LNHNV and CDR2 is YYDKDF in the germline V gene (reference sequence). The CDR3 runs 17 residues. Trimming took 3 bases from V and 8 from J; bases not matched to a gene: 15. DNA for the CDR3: TGTGCCACCAGCAGGACTAAGTCTTTCGGGGGGGGCGATGAGCAGTTCTTC. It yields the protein CATSRTKSFGGGDEQFF.

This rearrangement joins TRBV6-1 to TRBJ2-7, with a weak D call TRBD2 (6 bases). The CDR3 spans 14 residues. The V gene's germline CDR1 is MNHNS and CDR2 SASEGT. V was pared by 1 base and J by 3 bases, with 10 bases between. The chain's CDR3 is CASSEGGGVYEQYF. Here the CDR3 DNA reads TGTGCCAGCAGTGAAGGGGGCGGGGTCTACGAGCAGTACTTC.

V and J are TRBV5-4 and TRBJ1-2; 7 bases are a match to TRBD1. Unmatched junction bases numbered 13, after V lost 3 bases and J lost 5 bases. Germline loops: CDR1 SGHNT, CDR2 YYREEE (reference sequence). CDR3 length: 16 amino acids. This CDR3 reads CASSYGQALQAYGYTF. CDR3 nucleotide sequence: TGTGCCAGCAGCTATGGACAGGCCCTACAAGCATATGGCTACACCTTC.

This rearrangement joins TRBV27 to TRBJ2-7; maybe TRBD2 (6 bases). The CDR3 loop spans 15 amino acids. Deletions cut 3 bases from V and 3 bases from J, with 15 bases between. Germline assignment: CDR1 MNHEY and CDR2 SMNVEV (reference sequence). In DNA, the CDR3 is TGTGCCAGCAGTTTGGGCGGTATCGGGGGCTACGAGCAGTACTTC. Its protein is CASSLGGIGGYEQYF.

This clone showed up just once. The CDR3 nucleotides read TGTGCCAGCAGCTCCCCGACTATTAACACTGAAGCTTTCTTT. Translating gives CASSSPTINTEAFF. V and J are TRBV28 and TRBJ1-1; D is unclear. Per the germline V gene, CDR1 is MDHEN and CDR2 is SYDVKM. The CDR3 loop spans 14 amino acids. The V gene lost 6 bases and the J gene lost 2 bases, with 13 bases spanning the gap.

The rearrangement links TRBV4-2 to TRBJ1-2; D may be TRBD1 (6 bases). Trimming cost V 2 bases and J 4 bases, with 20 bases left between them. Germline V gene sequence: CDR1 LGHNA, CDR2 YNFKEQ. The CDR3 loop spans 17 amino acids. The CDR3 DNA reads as TGTGCCAGCAGCCAAAATCTAGCAGGGGCCGCTGGCTATGGCTACACCTTC. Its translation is CASSQNLAGAAGYGYTF.

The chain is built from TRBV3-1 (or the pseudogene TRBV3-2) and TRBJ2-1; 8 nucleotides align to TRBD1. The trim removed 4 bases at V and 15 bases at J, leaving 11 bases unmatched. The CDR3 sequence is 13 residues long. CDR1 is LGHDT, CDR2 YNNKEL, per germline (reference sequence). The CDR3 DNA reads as TGTGCCAGCAGCCTTACGGACAGGGAGATTCTGTTCTTC. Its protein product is CASSLTDREILFF.

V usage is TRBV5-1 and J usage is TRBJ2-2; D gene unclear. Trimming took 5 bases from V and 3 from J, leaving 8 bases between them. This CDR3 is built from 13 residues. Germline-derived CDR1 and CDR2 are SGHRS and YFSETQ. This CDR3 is CASSHRDTGELFF. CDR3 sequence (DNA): TGCGCCAGCAGTCACAGAGACACCGGGGAGCTGTTTTTT.

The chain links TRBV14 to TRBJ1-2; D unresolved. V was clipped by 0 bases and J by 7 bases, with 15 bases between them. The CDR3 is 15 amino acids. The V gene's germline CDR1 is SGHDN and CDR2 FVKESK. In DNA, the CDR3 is TGTGCCAGCAGCCAAGATATTCGGACTCTCTCTGGCTACACCTTC. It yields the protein CASSQDIRTLSGYTF. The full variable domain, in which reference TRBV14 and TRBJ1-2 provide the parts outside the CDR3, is EAGVTQFPSHSVIEKGQTVTLRCDPISGHDNLYWYRRVMGKEIKFLLHFVKESKQDESGMPNNRFLAERTGGTYSTLKVQPAELEDSGVYFCASSQDIRTLSGYTFGSGTRLTVV.

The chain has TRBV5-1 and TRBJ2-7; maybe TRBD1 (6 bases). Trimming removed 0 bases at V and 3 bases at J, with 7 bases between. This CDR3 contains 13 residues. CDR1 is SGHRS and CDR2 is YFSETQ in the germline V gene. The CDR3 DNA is TGCGCCAGCAGCTTGGAGACAGGCTACGAGCAGTACTTC. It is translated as CASSLETGYEQYF.

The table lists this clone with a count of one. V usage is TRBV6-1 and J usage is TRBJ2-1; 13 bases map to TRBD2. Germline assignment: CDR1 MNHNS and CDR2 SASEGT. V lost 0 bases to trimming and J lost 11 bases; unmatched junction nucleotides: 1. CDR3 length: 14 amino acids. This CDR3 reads CASSEAGLAGKQFF. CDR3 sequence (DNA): TGTGCCAGCAGTGAAGCGGGACTAGCGGGGAAGCAGTTCTTC.

The CDR3 region has the DNA TGTGCCAGCAGCCTTAACAGCTACGAGCAGTACTTC. Translated, it gives CASSLNSYEQYF. This chain uses TRBV3-1 (or the pseudogene TRBV3-2) with TRBJ2-7; D is unclear. CDR1 and CDR2 (germline): LGHDT, YNNKEL (reference sequence). The V gene lost 4 bases and the J gene lost 3 bases, with 7 bases spanning the gap. This CDR3 is 12 amino acids long.

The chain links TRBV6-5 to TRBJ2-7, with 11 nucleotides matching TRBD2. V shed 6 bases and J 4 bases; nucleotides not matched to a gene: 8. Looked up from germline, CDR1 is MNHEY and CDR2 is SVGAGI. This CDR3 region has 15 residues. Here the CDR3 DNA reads TGTGCCAGCAGCGGAATAGCGGGGGGGCTTTACGAGCAGTACTTC. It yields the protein CASSGIAGGLYEQYF.

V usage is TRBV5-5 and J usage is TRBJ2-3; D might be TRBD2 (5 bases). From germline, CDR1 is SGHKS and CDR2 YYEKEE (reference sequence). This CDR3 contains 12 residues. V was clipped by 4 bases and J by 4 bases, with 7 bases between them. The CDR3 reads CASSLSADTQYF. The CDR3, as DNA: TGTGCCAGCAGCCTTAGCGCAGATACGCAGTATTTT.

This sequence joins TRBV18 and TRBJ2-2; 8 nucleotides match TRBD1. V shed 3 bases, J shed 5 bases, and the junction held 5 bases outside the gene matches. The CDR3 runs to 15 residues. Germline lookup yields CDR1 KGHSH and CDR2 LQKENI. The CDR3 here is CASSPRQGRTGELFF. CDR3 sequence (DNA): TGTGCCAGCTCACCCCGACAGGGGAGAACCGGGGAGCTGTTTTTT.

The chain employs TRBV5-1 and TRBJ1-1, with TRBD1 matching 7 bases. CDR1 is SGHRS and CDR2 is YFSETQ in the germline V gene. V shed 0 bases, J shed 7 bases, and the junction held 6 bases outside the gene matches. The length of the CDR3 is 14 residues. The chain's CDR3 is CASSLGQGIGEAFF. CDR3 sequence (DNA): TGCGCCAGCAGCTTGGGACAGGGAATCGGTGAAGCTTTCTTT.